This T cell receptor beta chain was found in a study of beta chain features in type 1 diabetes. Study-level background: The patient and healthy donor groups were comparable for age, gender and cell yields. Study findings and constraints: Resolution of whether HLA type affects TCRB rearrangement was not achieved here.

The investigators reverse transcribed all of the isolated RNA, so they sequenced expressed TCRB transcripts. Profiled with immunoSEQ multiplex PCR; TCRdb holds only in-frame clones, not every one. The repertoire holds about 620,000 clones, with around 16% as singletons. This clone was recorded a few times. No antigen is known for it. Purity of each sorted population was above 95%. The sample taken for sequencing was naive CD4+ T cells from blood. The sequence was collected from a man between 18 and 29 years old in good health.

In DNA, the CDR3 is TGTGCCAGCAGCTCCCGGACAGGCGGCGGGGACGGACAGTACTTC. It yields the protein CASSSRTGGGDGQYF. The V and J genes are TRBV7-9 and TRBJ2-7, with D tentatively TRBD1 (7 bases). V gave up 4 bases and J gave up 10 bases, with 23 bases separating them. The CDR3 loop spans 15 amino acids. CDR1 is SEHNR and CDR2 is FQNEAQ in the germline V gene (reference sequence).